These T cell receptor beta chains were read from a single sample in a study of Ad26.COV2.S vaccination and SARS-CoV-2 variants. TCRdb's table, derived via immunoSEQ multiplex PCR, lists solely in-frame clones and lacks some. The sample shows about 320,000 clones, roughly 84% of them seen only once. This specimen consisted of peripheral blood, obtained in a trial of Ad26.COV2.S vaccine versus placebo. The source is a person between 18 and 60 years old who received the Ad26.COV2.S COVID-19 vaccine or a placebo. Both conserved end residues are part of each CDR3.

V	length	J	CDR3
TRBV19	13	TRBJ1-5	CASSGTGNQPQHF
TRBV18	15	TRBJ2-4	CASSPQPLSKNIQYF
TRBV10-3	15	TRBJ2-1	CAISGTSRLAAGQFF
TRBV6-4	15	TRBJ2-5	CASRDHSDRGQNQYF
TRBV18	13	TRBJ2-7	CASSPGGGNEQYF
TRBV6-1	15	TRBJ2-7	CASSEALTGAYEQYF
TRBV11-2	16	TRBJ1-2	CASSQQAGQGHYGYTF
TRBV7-2	15	TRBJ2-1	CASSLTGQSLNEQFF
TRBV10-3	15	TRBJ2-7	CAISERAGGVYEQYF
TRBV10-3	15	TRBJ1-2	CAISESEGHGYGYTF
TRBV6-1	18	TRBJ2-1	CASSALGQRSLYRNEQFF
TRBV7-2	13	TRBJ1-2	CASSLDAPLRYTF
TRBV10-3	14	TRBJ1-2	CASGNLQTNYGYTF
TRBV12-2	15	TRBJ1-2	CASRASDRANYGYTF
TRBV14	12	TRBJ1-2	CASSQVNYGYTF
TRBV19	19	TRBJ1-3	CASRSGFGEQFSSGNTIYF
TRBV5-5	18	TRBJ1-2	CASSLDPLYTGTGYGYTF
TRBV10-3	16	TRBJ1-2	CAIREFRDNPSYGYTF
TRBV6-6	13	TRBJ2-3	CASRGASTDTQYF
TRBV3-1/TRBV3-2	14	TRBJ1-4	CASSQKGALGKLFF
TRBV6-5	15	TRBJ1-5	CASSRDRESNQPQHF
TRBV5-1	17	TRBJ1-2	CASSLDSQPRPSYGYTF
TRBV9	16	TRBJ2-5	CASSVAMTGGQETQYF
TRBV6-4	14	TRBJ1-6	CASKGNSYNSPLHF